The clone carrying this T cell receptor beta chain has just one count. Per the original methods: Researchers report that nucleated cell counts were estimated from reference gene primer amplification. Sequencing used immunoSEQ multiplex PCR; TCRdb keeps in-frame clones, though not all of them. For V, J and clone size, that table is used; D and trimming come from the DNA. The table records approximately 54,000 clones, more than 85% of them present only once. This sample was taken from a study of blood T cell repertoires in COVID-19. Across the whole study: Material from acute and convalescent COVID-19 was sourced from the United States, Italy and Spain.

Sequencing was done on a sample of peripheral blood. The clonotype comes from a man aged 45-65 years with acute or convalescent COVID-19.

CDR3 protein: CASSPSGLITYNEQFF. The CDR3 DNA is TGTGCCAGCTCACCGAGCGGGCTAATCACCTACAATGAGCAGTTCTTC. The V and J genes are TRBV18 and TRBJ2-1; a possible D gene is TRBD2 (6 bases). CDR1 KGHSH and CDR2 LQKENI come from the germline V gene. This CDR3 contains 16 residues. Trimming removed 3 bases at V and 2 bases at J, with 14 bases between.